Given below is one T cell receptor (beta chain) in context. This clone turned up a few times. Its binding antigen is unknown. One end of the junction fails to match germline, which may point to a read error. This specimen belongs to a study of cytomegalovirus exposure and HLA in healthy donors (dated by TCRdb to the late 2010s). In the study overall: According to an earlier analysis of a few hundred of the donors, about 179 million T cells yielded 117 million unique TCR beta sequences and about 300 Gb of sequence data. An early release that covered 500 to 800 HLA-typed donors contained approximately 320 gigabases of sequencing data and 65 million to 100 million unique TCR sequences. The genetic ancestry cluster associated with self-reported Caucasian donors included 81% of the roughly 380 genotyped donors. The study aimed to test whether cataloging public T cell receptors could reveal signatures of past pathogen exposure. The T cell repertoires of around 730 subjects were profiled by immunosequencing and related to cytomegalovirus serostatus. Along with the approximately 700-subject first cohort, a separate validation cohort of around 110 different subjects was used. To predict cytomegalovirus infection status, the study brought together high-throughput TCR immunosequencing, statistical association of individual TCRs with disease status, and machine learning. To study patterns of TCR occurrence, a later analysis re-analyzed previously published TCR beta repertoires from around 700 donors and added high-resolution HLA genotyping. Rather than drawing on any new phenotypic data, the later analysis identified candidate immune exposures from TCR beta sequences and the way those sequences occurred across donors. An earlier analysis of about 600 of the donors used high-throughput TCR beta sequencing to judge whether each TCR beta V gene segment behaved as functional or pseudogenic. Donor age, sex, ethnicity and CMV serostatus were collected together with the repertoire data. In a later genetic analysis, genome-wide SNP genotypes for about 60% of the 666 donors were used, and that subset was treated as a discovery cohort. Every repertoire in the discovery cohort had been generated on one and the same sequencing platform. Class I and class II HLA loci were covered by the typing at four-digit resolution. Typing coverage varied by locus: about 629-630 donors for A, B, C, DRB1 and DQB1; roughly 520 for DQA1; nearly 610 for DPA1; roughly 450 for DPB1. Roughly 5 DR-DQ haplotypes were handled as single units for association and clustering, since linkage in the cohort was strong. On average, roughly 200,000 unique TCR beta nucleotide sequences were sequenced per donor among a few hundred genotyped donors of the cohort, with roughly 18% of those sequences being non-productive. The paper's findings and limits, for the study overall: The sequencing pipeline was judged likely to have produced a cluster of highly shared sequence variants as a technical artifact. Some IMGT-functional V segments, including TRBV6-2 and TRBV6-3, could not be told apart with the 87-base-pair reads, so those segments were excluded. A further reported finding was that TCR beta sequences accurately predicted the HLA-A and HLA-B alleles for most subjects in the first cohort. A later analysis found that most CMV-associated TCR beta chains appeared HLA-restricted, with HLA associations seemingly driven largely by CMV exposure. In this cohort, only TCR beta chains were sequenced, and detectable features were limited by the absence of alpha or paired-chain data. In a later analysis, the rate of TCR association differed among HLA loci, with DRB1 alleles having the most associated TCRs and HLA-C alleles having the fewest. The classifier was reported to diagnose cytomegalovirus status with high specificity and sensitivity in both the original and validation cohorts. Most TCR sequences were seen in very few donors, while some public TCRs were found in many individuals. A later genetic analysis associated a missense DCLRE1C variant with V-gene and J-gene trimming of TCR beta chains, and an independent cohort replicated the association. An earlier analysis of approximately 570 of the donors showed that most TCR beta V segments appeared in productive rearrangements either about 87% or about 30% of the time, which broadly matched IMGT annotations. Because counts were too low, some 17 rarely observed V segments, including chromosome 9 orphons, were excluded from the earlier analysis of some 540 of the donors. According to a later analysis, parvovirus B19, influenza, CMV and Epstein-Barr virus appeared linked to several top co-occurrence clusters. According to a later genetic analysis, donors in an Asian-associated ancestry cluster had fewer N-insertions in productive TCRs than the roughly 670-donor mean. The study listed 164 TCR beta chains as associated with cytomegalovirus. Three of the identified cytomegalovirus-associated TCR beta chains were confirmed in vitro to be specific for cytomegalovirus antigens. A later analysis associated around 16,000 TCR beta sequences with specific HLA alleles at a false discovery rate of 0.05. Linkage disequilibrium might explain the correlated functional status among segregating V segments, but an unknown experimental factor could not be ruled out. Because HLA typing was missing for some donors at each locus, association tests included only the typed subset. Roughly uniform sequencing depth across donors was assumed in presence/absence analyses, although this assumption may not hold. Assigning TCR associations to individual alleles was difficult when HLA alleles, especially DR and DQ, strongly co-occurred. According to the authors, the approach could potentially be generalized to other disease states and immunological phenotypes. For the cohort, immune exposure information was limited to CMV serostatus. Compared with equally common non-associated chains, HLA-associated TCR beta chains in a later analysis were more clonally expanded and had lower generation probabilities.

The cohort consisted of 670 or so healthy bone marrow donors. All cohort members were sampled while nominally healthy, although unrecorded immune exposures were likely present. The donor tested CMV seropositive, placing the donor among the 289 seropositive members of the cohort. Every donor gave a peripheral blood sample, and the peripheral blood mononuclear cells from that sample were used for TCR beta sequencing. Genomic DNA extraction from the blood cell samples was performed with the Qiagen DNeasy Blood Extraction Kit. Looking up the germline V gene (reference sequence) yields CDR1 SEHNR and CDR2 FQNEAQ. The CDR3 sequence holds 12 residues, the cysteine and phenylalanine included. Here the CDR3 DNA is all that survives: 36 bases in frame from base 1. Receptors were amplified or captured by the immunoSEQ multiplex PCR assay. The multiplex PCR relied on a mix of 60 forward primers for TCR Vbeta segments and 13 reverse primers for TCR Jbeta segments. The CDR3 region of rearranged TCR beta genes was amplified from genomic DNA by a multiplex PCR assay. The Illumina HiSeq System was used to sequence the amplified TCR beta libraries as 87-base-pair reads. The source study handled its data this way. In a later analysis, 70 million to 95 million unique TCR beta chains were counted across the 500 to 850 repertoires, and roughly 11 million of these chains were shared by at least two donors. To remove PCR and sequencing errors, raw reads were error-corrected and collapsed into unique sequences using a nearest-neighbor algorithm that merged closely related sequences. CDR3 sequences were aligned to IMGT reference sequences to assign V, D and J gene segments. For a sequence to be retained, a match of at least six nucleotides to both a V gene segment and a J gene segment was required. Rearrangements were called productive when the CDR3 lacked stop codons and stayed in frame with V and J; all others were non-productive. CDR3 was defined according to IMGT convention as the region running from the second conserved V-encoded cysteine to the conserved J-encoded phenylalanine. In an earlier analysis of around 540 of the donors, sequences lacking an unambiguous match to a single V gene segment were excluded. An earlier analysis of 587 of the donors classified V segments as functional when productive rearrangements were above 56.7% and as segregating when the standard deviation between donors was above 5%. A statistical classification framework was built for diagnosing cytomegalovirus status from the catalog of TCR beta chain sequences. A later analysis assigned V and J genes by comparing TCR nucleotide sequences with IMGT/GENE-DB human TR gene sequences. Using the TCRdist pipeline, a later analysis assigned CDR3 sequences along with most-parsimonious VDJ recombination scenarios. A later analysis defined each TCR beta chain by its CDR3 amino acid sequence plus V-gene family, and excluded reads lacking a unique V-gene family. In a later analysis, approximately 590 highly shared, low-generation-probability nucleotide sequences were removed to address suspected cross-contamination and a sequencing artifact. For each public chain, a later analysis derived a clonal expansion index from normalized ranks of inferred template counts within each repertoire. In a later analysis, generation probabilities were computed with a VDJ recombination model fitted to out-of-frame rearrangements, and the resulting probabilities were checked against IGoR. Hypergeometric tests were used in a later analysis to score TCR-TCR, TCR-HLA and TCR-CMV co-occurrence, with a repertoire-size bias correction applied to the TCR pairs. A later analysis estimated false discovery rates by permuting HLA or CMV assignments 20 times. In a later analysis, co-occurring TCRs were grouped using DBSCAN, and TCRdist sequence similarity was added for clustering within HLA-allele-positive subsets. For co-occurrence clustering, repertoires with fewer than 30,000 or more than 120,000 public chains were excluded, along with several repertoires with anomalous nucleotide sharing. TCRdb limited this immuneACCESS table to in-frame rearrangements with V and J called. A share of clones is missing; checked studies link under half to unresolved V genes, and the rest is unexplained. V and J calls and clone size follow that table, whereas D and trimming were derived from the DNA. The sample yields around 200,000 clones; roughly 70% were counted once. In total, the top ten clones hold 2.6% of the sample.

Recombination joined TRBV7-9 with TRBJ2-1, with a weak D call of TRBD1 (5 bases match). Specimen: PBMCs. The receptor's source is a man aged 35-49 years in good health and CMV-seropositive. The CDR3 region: CSSSYRQIEQFF. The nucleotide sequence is TGTTCCAGCAGCTACAGACAGATAGAGCAGTTCTTC.